What follows is one TCR beta chain and its context. Its antigen is not known. CD4+ cells belonging to four or five patients, who were in the biomarker study, were further sorted into CD25+CD127- cells. The data stem from a study of CD8+ T cells in alopecia areata. Study-level results: Tissue-resident alphabeta T cells belonging to normal skin likewise get sequenced within scalp specimens. Lesional scalp exceeded normal scalp in clonality, especially in alopecia totalis/universalis.

CDR3 length equals 14 residues. V lost 5 bases and J 0 bases, leaving 11 bases between the germline ends. Germline V gene sequence: CDR1 MNHNY, CDR2 SVGAGI (reference sequence). Following RNA extraction, reverse transcription yielded cDNA that acted as the sequencing template. The protocol was immunoSEQ multiplex PCR, while the TCRdb copy is restricted to in-frame clones and leaves out a portion. Of about 37,000 clones in the sample, nearly 55% were seen once. This receptor was taken from a human donor with alopecia areata. The chain carries TRBV6-6 and TRBJ2-7, with D hard to call. The sequenced material came from CD4+ Tregs sorted from blood. The CDR3 DNA reads as TGTGCCAGCAGTGAGACTTTGGCCTCCTACGAGCAGTACTTC. This codes for CASSETLASYEQYF.